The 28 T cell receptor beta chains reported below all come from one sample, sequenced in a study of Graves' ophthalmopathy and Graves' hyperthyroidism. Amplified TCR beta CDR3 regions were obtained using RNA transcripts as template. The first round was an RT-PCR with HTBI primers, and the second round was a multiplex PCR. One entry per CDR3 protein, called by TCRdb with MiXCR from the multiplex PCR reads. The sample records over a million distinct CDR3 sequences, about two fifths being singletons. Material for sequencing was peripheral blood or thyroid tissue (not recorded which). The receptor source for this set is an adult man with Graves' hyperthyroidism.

The CDR3 loop is CASSQAPGLGTGELFF. The CDR3 nucleotides are TGTGCCAGCAGCCAAGCCCCTGGGTTGGGCACCGGGGAGCTGTTTTTT. The chain carries TRBV4-2 and TRBJ2-2, with no clear D. Germline-derived CDR1 and CDR2 are LGHNA and YNFKEQ. The CDR3 covers 16 residues. Trimming took off 1 base at V and 4 bases at J, with 13 bases between the two ends.

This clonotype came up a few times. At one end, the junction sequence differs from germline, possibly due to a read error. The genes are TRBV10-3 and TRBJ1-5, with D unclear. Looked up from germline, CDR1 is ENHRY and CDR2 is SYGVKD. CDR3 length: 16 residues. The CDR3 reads CASSSLDTEHNQPQHF. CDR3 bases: TGTGCCAGCAGTTCCCTAGACACGGAACACAATCAGCCCCAGCATTTT.

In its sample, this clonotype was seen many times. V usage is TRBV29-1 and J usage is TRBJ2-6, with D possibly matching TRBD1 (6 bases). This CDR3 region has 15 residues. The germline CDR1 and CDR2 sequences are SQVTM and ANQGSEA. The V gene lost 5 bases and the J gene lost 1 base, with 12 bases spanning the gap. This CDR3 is CSVLGHRSGANVLTF. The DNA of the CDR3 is TGCAGCGTTTTGGGACACAGATCTGGGGCCAACGTCCTGACTTTC.

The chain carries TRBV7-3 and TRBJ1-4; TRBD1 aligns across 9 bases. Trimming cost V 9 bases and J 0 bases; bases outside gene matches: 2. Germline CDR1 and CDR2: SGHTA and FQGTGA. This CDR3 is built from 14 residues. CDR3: CASRQGATNEKLFF. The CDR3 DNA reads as TGTGCCAGTAGACAGGGGGCAACTAATGAAAAACTGTTTTTT. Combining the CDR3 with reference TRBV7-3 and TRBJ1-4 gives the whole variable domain GAGVSQTPSNKVTEKGKYVELRCDPISGHTALYWYRQSLGQGPEFLIYFQGTGAADDSGLPNDRFFAVRPEGSVSTLKIQRTERGDSAVYLCASRQGATNEKLFFGSGTQLSVL.

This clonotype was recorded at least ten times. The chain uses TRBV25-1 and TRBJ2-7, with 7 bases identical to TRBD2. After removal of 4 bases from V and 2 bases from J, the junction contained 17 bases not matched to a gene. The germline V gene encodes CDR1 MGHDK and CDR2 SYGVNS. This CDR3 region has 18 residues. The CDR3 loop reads CASSGGGGEKSIPYEQYF. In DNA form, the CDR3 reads TGTGCCAGCAGTGGGGGGGGAGGGGAAAAATCGATCCCCTACGAGCAGTACTTC.

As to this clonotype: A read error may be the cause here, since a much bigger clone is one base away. The CDR3: CASSQDPGSTGEPFF. The CDR3 region has the DNA TGCGCCAGCAGCCAAGACCCAGGGAGCACCGGGGAGCCGTTTTTT. The chain combines TRBV4-1 with TRBJ2-2, with D perhaps given as TRBD1 or TRBD2 (5 bases each). The CDR3 has 15 amino acids. CDR1 and CDR2 (germline): MGHRA, YSYEKL.

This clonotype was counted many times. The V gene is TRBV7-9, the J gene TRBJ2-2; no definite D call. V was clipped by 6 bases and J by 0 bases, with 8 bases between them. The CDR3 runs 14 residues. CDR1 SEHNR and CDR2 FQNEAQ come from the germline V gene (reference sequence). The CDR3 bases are TGTGCCAGCAGACCTGAGGCGAACACCGGGGAGCTGTTTTTT. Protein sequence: CASRPEANTGELFF.

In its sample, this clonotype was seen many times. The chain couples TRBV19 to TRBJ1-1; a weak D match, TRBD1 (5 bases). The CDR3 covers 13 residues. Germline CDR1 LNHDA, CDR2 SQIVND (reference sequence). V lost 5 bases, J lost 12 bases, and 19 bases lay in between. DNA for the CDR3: TGTGCCAGTAGTCATACACCCCTGGAGGGGACTTTCTTT. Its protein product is CASSHTPLEGTFF.

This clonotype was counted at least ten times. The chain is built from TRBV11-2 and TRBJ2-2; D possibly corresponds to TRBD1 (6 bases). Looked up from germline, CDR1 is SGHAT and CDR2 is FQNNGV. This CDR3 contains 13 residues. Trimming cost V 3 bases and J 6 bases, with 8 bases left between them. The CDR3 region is CASSFGGAGELFF. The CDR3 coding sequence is TGTGCCAGCAGCTTTGGGGGCGCCGGGGAGCTGTTTTTT.

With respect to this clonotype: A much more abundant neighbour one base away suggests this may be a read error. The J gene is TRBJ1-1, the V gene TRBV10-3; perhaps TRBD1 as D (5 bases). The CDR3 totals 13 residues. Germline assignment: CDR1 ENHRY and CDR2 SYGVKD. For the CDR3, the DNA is TGTGCCAGCAGTTATAAGGGGCCACTTGGAGCTTTCTTT. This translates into CASSYKGPLGAFF.

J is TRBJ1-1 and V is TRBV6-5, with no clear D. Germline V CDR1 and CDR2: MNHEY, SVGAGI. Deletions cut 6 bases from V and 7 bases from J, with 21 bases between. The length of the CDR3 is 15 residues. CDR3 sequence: CASSVEIRSGYEAFF. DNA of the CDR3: TGTGCCAGCAGCGTAGAGATAAGGTCCGGGTATGAAGCTTTCTTT.

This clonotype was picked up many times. The CDR3 nucleotides read TGCGCCAGCAGCACCGGACAGATCACCGGGGAGCTGTTTTTT. Translating gives CASSTGQITGELFF. This sequence joins TRBV5-1 and TRBJ2-2, with a possible D match to TRBD1 (6 bases). V dropped 4 bases and J dropped 4 bases, with 11 bases sitting between them. There are 14 residues in the CDR3. The V gene's germline CDR1 is SGHRS and CDR2 YFSETQ.

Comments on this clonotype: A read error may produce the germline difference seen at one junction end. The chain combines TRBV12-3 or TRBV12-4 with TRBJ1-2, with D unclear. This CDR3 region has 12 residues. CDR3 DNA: TGTGCCAGCAGTTCAGGTGGCTATGGCTACATCTTC. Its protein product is CASSSGGYGYIF.

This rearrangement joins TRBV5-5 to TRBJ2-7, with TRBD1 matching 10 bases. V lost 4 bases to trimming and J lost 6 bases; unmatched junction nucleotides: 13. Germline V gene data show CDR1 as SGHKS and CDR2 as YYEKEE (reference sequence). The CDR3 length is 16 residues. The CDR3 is CASSPGQGGTLGEQYF. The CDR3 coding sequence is TGTGCCAGCAGCCCCGGACAGGGGGGGACGCTTGGCGAGCAGTACTTC.

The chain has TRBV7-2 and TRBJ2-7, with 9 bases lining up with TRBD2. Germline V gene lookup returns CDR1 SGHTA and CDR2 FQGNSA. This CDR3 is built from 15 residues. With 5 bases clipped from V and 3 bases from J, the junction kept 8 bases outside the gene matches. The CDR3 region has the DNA TGTGCCAGCAGCGCGGGCGGGAGGGGCAGCTACGAGCAGTACTTC. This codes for CASSAGGRGSYEQYF.

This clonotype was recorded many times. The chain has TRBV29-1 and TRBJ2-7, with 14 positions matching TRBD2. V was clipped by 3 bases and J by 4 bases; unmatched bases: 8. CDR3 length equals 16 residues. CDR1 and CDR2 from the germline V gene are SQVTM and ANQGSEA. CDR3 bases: TGCAGCGTTGACGTTGGGACTAGCGGGAGTGGGTACGAGCAGTACTTC. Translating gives CSVDVGTSGSGYEQYF.

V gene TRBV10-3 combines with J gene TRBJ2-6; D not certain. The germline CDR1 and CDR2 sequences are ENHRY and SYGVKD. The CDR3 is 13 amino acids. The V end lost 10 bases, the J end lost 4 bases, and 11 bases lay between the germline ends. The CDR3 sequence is CATRRPGANVLTF. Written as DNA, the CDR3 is TGTGCCACCCGCCGCCCCGGGGCCAACGTCCTGACTTTC.

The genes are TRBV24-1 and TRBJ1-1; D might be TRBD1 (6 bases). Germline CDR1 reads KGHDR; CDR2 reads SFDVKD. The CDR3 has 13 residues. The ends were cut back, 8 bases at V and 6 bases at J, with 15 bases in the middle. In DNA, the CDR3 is TGTGCCACCAAGGGGGTGAGTGGCGCTGAAGCTTTCTTT. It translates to CATKGVSGAEAFF.

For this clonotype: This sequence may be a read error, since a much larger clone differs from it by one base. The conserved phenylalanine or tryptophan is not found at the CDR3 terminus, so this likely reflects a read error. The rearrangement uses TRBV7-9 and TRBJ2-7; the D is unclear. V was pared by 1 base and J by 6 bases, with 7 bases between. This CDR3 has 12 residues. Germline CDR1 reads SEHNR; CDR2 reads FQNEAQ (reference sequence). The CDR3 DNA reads TGTGCCAGCAGCTTAGAAAGGAGCGAGCAGTACCTC. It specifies CASSLERSEQYL.

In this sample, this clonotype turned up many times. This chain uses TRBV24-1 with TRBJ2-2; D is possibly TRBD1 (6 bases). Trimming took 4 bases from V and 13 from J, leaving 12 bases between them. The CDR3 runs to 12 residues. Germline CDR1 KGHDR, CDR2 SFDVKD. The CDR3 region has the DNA TGTGCCACCAGTGACCCGGACAGCTTGCTGTTTTTT. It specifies CATSDPDSLLFF.

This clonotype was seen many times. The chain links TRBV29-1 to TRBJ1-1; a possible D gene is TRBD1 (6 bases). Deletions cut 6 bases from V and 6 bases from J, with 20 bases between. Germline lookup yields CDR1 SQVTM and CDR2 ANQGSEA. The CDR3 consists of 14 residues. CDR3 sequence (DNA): TGCAGCGTAGCAGGGGTCGAGTGGGTCGCTGAAGCTTTCTTT. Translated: CSVAGVEWVAEAFF.

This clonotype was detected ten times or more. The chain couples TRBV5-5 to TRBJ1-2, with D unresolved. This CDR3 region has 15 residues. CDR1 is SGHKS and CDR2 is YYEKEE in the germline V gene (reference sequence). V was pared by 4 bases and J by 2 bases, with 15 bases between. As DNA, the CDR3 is TGTGCCAGCAGCCCAGCCGGGTCTCCCAACTATGGCTACACCTTC. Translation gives CASSPAGSPNYGYTF.

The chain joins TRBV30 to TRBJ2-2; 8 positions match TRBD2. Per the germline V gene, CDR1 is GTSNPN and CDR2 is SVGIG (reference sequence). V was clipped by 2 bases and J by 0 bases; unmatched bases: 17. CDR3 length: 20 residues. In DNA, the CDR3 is TGTGCCTGGAGTCCCACGTTCGGTATGGCGGGGGGCGCGAACACCGGGGAGCTGTTTTTT. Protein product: CAWSPTFGMAGGANTGELFF.

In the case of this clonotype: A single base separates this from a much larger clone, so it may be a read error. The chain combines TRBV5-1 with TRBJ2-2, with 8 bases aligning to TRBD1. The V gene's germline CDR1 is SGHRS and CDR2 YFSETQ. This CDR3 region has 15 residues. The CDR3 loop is CASSGRGPDTGEPFF. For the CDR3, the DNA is TGCGCCAGCAGCGGCAGGGGGCCTGACACCGGGGAGCCGTTTTTT.

Here the CDR3 reads CASSRGTGEWTEAFF. The CDR3 DNA reads TGTGCCAGCAGCCGCGGGACAGGGGAATGGACTGAAGCTTTCTTT. J is TRBJ1-1 and V is TRBV7-9; 10 bases map to TRBD1. CDR3 length equals 15 residues. Germline trimming cut 5 bases from V and 5 bases from J; bases unmatched to any gene: 8. Germline V gene lookup returns CDR1 SEHNR and CDR2 FQNEAQ (reference sequence).

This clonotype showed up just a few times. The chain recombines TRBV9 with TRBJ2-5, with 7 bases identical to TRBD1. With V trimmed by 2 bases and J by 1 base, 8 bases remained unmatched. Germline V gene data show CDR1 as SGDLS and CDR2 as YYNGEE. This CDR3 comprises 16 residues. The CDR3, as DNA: TGTGCCAGCAGCGTGATGGGACAGACGCCCCAAGAGACCCAGTACTTC. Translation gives CASSVMGQTPQETQYF.

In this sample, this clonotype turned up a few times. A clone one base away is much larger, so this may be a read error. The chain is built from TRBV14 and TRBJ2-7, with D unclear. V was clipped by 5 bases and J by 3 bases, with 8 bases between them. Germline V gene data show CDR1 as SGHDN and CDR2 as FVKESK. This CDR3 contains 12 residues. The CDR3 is CASSEHGYEQYF. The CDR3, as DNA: TGTGCCAGCAGCGAACATGGCTACGAGCAGTACTTC.

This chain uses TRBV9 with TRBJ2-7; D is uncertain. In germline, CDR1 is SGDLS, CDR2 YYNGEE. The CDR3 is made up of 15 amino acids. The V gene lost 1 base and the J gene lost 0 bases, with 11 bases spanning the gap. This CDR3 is CASSVSPASSYEQYF. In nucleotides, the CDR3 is TGTGCCAGCAGCGTAAGCCCAGCCAGCTCCTACGAGCAGTACTTC.